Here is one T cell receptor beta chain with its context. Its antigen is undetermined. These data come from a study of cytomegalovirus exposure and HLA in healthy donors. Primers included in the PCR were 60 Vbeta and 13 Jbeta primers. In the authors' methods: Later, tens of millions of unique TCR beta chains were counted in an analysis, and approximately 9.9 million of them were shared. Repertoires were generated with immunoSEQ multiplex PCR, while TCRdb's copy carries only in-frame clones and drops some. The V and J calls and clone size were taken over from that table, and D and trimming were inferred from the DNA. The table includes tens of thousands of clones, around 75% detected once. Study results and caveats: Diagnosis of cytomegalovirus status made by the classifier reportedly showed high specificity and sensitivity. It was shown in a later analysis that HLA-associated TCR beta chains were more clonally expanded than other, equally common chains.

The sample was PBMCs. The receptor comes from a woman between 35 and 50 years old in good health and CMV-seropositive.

The CDR3 coding sequence is TGTGCCAGCAGGGACAACTCTGGGGCCAACGTCCTGACTTTC. Amino acids: CASRDNSGANVLTF. The chain carries TRBV2 and TRBJ2-6; possibly TRBD1 for D (5 bases). CDR1 is SNHLY, CDR2 FYNNEI, per germline. The CDR3 is 14 amino acids. Trimming took 6 bases from V and 0 from J, leaving 6 bases between them.